This T cell receptor (beta chain) stems from a study of T cell responses to AZD1222 COVID-19 vaccine (dated by TCRdb to the early 2020s). About the study as a whole: Because spike-specific TCR depth and breadth did not differ between the two schedules, AZD1222 recipients who got a second dose at roughly 4 weeks were pooled with those who got a second dose at roughly 12 weeks. Trial participants were enrolled into age subgroups of 18-55, 56-69 and 70-plus years, which contained roughly 140, 27 and 60 TCR-sequenced participants, respectively. A total of approximately 240 trial participants underwent TCR sequencing, of whom around 210 had received two doses of AZD1222 and around 26 had received two doses of the MenACWY control vaccine. Study-wide findings and limitations: Only six AZD1222 recipients were SARS-CoV-2 seropositive at baseline, limiting conclusions about previously exposed vaccinees. Reportedly, close to half of the unique spike-specific TCRs recognized epitopes lying outside the regions that are mutated in the B.1.351 and B.1.1.7 variants. Spike-specific TCR breadth and depth rose significantly after two AZD1222 doses compared with day 0 and with MenACWY recipients. Because no day 14 peak-response samples were available, repertoires were characterized only after the peak T cell response. CD4 TCRs associated with the vaccine covered the entire spike protein, and the dominant responses were in regions 160-218 and 743-854. Participants were mostly white British and included more females than males, and it was suggested by the authors that clonal diversity may have been underestimated. In the small 56-69-year group, the increase in depth fell short of significance, most likely because of low power.

What the time point label conveys for this sample: baseline before first vaccination. Vaccinee samples were obtained from the UK trials COV001 and COV002, which included a single-blind randomized controlled phase 2/3 trial of AZD1222 (ChAdOx1 nCoV-19) in healthy adults. Trial participant PBMC samples were collected at day 0 and day 28 after the second dose for TCRbeta chain sequencing. The CDR3, cysteine through phenylalanine, is 13 amino acids long. The DNA shown is the 39-base CDR3, in frame from base 1. The germline V gene encodes CDR1 MGHRA and CDR2 YSYEKL. Cut back by 6 bases and 4 bases, the V and J ends lie 12 bases apart. Comment on this clone: The antigen it recognizes is unknown. No per-base quality is available; no much larger clone lies one base away.

The CDR3 regions of human TCRbeta chains were subjected to immunosequencing. Turning to the authors' computational methods: TCRs in the repertoires were matched against a reference library of SARS-CoV-2-specific TCRs that had been generated with the MIRA antigen-specificity platform. Breadth was defined as the fraction of unique TCRs that were SARS-CoV-2-associated, and depth was defined as the fraction of total T cells that were SARS-CoV-2-associated. Using the MIRA data, each spike-specific TCR was assigned both to the spike region to which the TCR was reactive and to a CD4 or CD8 class. Log10-transformed breadth and depth values were compared by one-way ANOVA with Sidak's multiple comparisons tests. Held by TCRdb, this immuneACCESS table contains in-frame sequences only and omits some clones. Under half of the omission traces to an unresolved V gene where checked; the cause of the rest is unknown. From that table come the V and J calls and clone size; the DNA was used to work out D and trimming. The sample yields roughly 120,000 clones; approximately 88% were counted once. The biggest ten clones account for less than 6% of the sample.

Recombination joined TRBV4-1 with TRBJ1-1; no D gene call is confident. The input for sequencing was peripheral blood, taken on day 0 of AZD1222 vaccination. This TCR came from an adult in good health. CDR3 sequence: CASSPSQATEAFF. The DNA sequence is given as TGCGCCAGCAGTCCAAGCCAGGCCACTGAAGCTTTCTTT.